This T cell receptor (beta chain) was recorded in a study of blood T cell repertoires in COVID-19 (dated by TCRdb to the early 2020s). Regarding the research as a whole: Samples covering the acute and convalescent phases of COVID-19 were provided by collaborators in the United States, Italy and Spain. Where available, HLA class I and class II types were taken from metadata supplied by the sample provider and were not determined by assay-based typing. The sample metadata nearly always contained a de-identified subject ID, COVID-19 status, age in years and sex. The prospective study material was composed of cDNA or gDNA derived from T cells, B-cell-depleted T cells, or PBMCs. The repertoires were released in a freely available public database meant as a resource for research on the immune response to SARS-CoV-2. The samples were drawn from two sources: the first 160 participants of the ongoing ImmuneRACE study, and about 1,300 subjects contributed by 6 global collaborators. The dataset comprised deeply sampled blood TCRbeta repertoires from subjects exposed to, actively infected with, or recovered from COVID-19. The study at large found these results: How much clinical and demographic metadata was included differed by source and by participant, and the metadata was provided uncurated.

The collaborating institutions used their own protocols to collect whole blood in K2EDTA tubes. For TCRbeta analysis, collaborators shipped samples in one of three forms: frozen whole blood, isolated PBMCs, or DNA extracted from either of those sample types. For this clone: Its specific antigen is unknown. Per-nucleotide qualities are absent, and no much larger clonotype sits a single base away.

TCRbeta CDR3 regions were amplified from genomic DNA using the immunoSEQ Assay, a bias-controlled multiplex PCR. The original methods were these. The number of nucleated cells in each sample was estimated by amplification of reference gene primers within the assay. To quantify the absolute abundance of each unique TCRbeta CDR3 rearrangement, sequence reads were collapsed and filtered. For each sample, productive Simpson clonality was calculated by taking the square root of Simpson's diversity index across productive rearrangements. TCRdb carries this immuneACCESS record with in-frame sequences only. Its versions omit some clonotypes, under half of them owing to an unresolved V gene in the studies checked, with the rest unexplained. The DNA was the basis for D and trimming; V, J and clone size are from that table. The sample table lists tens of thousands of clones, approximately 91% of them with a count of one. The leading ten clones occupy around 6% of the sample.

Clipping removes 4 bases from V and 6 bases from J, with 6 as the unmatched junction base count. The CDR3 measures 14 amino acids from cysteine to phenylalanine. Only the CDR3 DNA stays, 42 bases, in frame from base 1. The germline V gene gives CDR1 as MDHEN and CDR2 as SYDVKM. The chain uses TRBV28 and TRBJ1-2; TRBD1 aligns with 9 central bases. The source of this sequence is a woman of 80 years or more with acute or convalescent COVID-19. Sequencing used peripheral blood. The CDR3 amino acid sequence is: CASSSPGQGHGYTF. In nucleotide form, the sequence is TGTGCCAGCAGTTCCCCGGGACAGGGTCATGGCTACACCTTC.